Listed here are 19 T cell receptor beta chains from one sample, sequenced in a study of cytomegalovirus exposure and HLA in healthy donors. 60 Vbeta and 13 Jbeta primers were used in PCR. Using immunoSEQ multiplex PCR, the repertoire was profiled, and TCRdb retains in-frame clones only, with some absent. The table includes about 190,000 clones, about 80% detected once. The sample consisted of PBMCs. These receptors came from a woman younger than 35 in good health and CMV-seropositive.

This chain uses TRBV14 with TRBJ2-3, with TRBD2 identical over 8 bases. This CDR3 contains 17 residues. Germline CDR1 is SGHDN and CDR2 is FVKESK. The V gene end was trimmed by 1 base and the J gene end by 2 bases; junction bases not matched to a gene: 8. In DNA, the CDR3 is TGTGCCAGCAGCCAAGCGGGACTAGACCATCTCACAGATACGCAGTATTTT. The encoded protein is CASSQAGLDHLTDTQYF.

V gene TRBV30 combines with J gene TRBJ1-2, with 8 bases aligning to TRBD1. With V trimmed by 2 bases and J by 7 bases, 9 bases remained unmatched. Germline V CDR1 and CDR2: GTSNPN, SVGIG (reference sequence). The CDR3 has 14 amino acids. The CDR3 reads CAWSIRRTGFGYTF. CDR3 nucleotide sequence: TGTGCCTGGAGTATTCGAAGGACAGGGTTTGGCTACACCTTC.

A note on this clone: This same CDR3 is encoded by further DNA sequences in the sample. The gene calls are TRBV30 and TRBJ1-5; D ambiguous. This CDR3 has 13 residues. Germline CDR1 and CDR2: GTSNPN and SVGIG (reference sequence). Trimming removed 1 base at V and 3 bases at J, with 7 bases between. The CDR3 DNA is TGTGCCTGGAGTGGTACAGTCAATCAGCCCCAGCATTTT. Its translation is CAWSGTVNQPQHF.

The chain recombines TRBV6-5 with TRBJ1-2; D is uncertain. Between the trimmed V and J ends, which lost 5 bases and 4 bases, there was a span of 14 bases. CDR1 and CDR2 from the germline V gene are MNHEY and SVGAGI. The CDR3 totals 14 residues. The CDR3 sequence is CASSRSLRSYGYTF. The CDR3 DNA sequence: TGTGCCAGCAGTCGATCCCTTCGTAGCTATGGCTACACCTTC.

This chain uses TRBV7-3 with TRBJ2-7; no reliable D call. Germline assignment: CDR1 SGHTA and CDR2 FQGTGA. V was trimmed by 2 bases and J by 3 bases, leaving 8 bases between them. The CDR3 has 13 residues. The CDR3 bases are TGTGCCAGCAGCTTAGGTCCAGACTACGAGCAGTACTTC. Protein: CASSLGPDYEQYF.

The chain has TRBV7-2 and TRBJ2-5; 15 bases fit TRBD2. Germline CDR1 is SGHTA and CDR2 is FQGNSA. The CDR3 is made up of 17 amino acids. J was trimmed by 5 bases and V by 6 bases; bases with no gene match: 10. CDR3 sequence (DNA): TGTGCCAGCAGTACCCCGGGACTAGCGGGGGGAATGGAGACCCAGTACTTC. Its protein is CASSTPGLAGGMETQYF.

The rearrangement joins TRBV7-6 to TRBJ1-1; TRBD1 agrees at 7 bases. V lost 1 base, J lost 10 bases, and 9 bases stayed unmatched. CDR1 SGHVS and CDR2 FNYEAQ come from the germline V gene. This CDR3 is 14 amino acids long. As DNA, the CDR3 is TGTGCCAGCAGCTTAGAAGGTCCCCAGGGGGGAGCTTTCTTT. Protein product: CASSLEGPQGGAFF. Complete variable domain (other parts from reference TRBV7-6 and TRBJ1-1): GAGVSQSPRYKVTKRGQDVALRCDPISGHVSLYWYRQALGQGPEFLTYFNYEAQQDKSGLPNDRFSAERPEGSISTLTIQRTEQRDSAMYRCASSLEGPQGGAFFGQGTRLTVV.

The gene calls are TRBV5-6 and TRBJ2-1, with 8 bases identical to TRBD2. The CDR3 consists of 16 residues. Germline values: CDR1 SGHDT, CDR2 YYEEEE. V lost 2 bases and J lost 4; bases outside the gene matches: 8. CDR3 nucleotide sequence: TGTGCCAGCAGCTTCGCTCGCGGGGGGTCGTACAATGAGCAGTTCTTC. Its protein is CASSFARGGSYNEQFF.

The chain links TRBV29-1 to TRBJ2-7; D is perhaps TRBD1 (6 bases). Germline V gene lookup returns CDR1 SQVTM and CDR2 ANQGSEA. The V end lost 6 bases, the J end lost 2 bases, and 14 bases lay between the germline ends. The CDR3 runs to 13 residues. The CDR3 protein is CSVAVGQAYEQYF. For the CDR3, the DNA is TGCAGCGTAGCGGTGGGACAAGCCTACGAGCAGTACTTC.

The chain couples TRBV15 to TRBJ2-4, with D possibly being TRBD1 (6 bases). Trimming left V 4 bases short and J 7 bases short, with 17 bases between. Germline V CDR1 and CDR2: LNHNV, YYDKDF (reference sequence). The CDR3 has 15 amino acids. The DNA of the CDR3 is TGTGCCACCAGCATCCCGGACAGTTACCCTAACATTCAGTACTTC. This encodes CATSIPDSYPNIQYF.

The rearrangement links TRBV30 to TRBJ2-5, with 9 positions matching TRBD1. The V segment lost 4 bases and the J segment 5 bases; nucleotides outside the gene matches: 8. The CDR3 is made up of 14 amino acids. Germline V gene sequence: CDR1 GTSNPN, CDR2 SVGIG (reference sequence). CDR3 protein: CAWNTGGVWETQYF. The CDR3 coding sequence is TGTGCCTGGAACACAGGGGGCGTGTGGGAGACCCAGTACTTC. Full variable domain (remainder filled in from reference TRBV30 and TRBJ2-5): SQTIHQWPATLVQPVGSPLSLECTVEGTSNPNLYWYRQAAGRGLQLLFYSVGIGQISSEVPQNLSASRPQDRQFILSSKKLLLSDSGFYLCAWNTGGVWETQYFGPGTRLLVL.

This clone was found a few times. The chain is built from TRBV10-3 and TRBJ2-7, with 9 bases lining up with TRBD1. The CDR3 runs 12 residues. V shed 8 bases, J shed 1 base, and the junction held 0 bases outside the gene matches. CDR1 and CDR2 (germline): ENHRY, SYGVKD. CDR3 residues: CAIGTGSYEQYF. In DNA form, the CDR3 reads TGTGCCATCGGGACAGGGTCCTACGAGCAGTACTTC.

This clone was observed a single time. V and J are TRBV6-5 and TRBJ1-4; D unclear. The CDR3 runs to 13 residues. Germline V CDR1 and CDR2: MNHEY, SVGAGI. Between the trimmed V and J ends, which lost 3 bases and 4 bases, there was a span of 6 bases. The chain's CDR3 is CASSYTDNEKLFF. CDR3 bases: TGTGCCAGCAGTTATACTGATAATGAAAAACTGTTTTTT.

CDR3 coding DNA: TGCGCCACCAGGCGGGGAATGGGGGGGAAAGAGACCCAGTACTTC. Its translation: CATRRGMGGKETQYF. The V gene is TRBV4-1, the J gene TRBJ2-5, with 7 bases fitting TRBD2. The germline CDR1 and CDR2 sequences are MGHRA and YSYEKL. There are 15 residues in the CDR3. J was trimmed by 3 bases and V by 10 bases; bases with no gene match: 14.

J is TRBJ1-2 and V is TRBV2; D remains unclear. The germline CDR1 and CDR2 sequences are SNHLY and FYNNEI. V was trimmed by 1 base and J by 5 bases, leaving 11 bases between them. This CDR3 contains 14 residues. The CDR3 reads CASSEVPLTYGYTF. Here the CDR3 DNA reads TGTGCCAGCAGTGAAGTCCCACTAACGTATGGCTACACCTTC.

This clone has only one observation. The gene calls are TRBV30 and TRBJ2-1; unclear D gene. Germline loops: CDR1 GTSNPN, CDR2 SVGIG (reference sequence). The CDR3 loop spans 14 amino acids. The V and J ends lost 0 bases and 3 bases respectively, with 9 bases between them. The CDR3 is CAWSVIFLYNEQFF. CDR3 in DNA: TGTGCCTGGAGTGTTATCTTCCTCTACAATGAGCAGTTCTTC.

This chain connects TRBV18 to TRBJ1-6; weak D call: TRBD1 (5 bases). CDR3 size: 15 residues. The germline V and J ends were trimmed by 0 bases and 9 bases, with 12 bases remaining between them. Germline V CDR1 and CDR2: KGHSH, LQKENI. CDR3 loop: CASSPPAWGGSPLHF. Written as DNA, the CDR3 is TGTGCCAGCTCACCACCGGCGTGGGGGGGTTCACCCCTCCACTTT.

The V call is TRBV12-5, the J call TRBJ1-2; 10 positions agree with TRBD1. Looked up from germline, CDR1 is LGHNT and CDR2 is FRNRAP. This CDR3 contains 12 residues. V trimming: 6 bases; J trimming: 11 bases; junction bases outside the gene matches: 6. DNA for the CDR3: TGTGCTAGTGGCCCGGGACAGGGGAGGTACACCTTC. Translated, it gives CASGPGQGRYTF. Full variable domain (rest looked up from reference TRBV12-5 and TRBJ1-2): DARVTQTPRHKVTEMGQEVTMRCQPILGHNTVFWYRQTMMQGLELLAYFRNRAPLDDSGMPKDRFSAEMPDATLATLKIQPSEPRDSAVYFCASGPGQGRYTFGSGTRLTVV.

The J gene is TRBJ2-7, the V gene TRBV29-1, with TRBD2 matching over 7 bases. The V gene end was trimmed by 6 bases and the J gene end by 7 bases; junction bases not matched to a gene: 15. This CDR3 is 14 amino acids long. Germline V gene data show CDR1 as SQVTM and CDR2 as ANQGSEA. CDR3 bases: TGCAGCGTCGGATCGACTAGCCTCAATCGTGAGCAGTACTTC. Translation gives CSVGSTSLNREQYF.